This entry describes one T cell receptor beta chain. These data originate in a study of blood T cell repertoires in COVID-19. Participants were aged about 18 to 95 years, lived in roughly 23 US areas, and enrolled virtually. In the 2 weeks before study entry, exposed participants met a COVID-19 case, which was PCR-confirmed or clinician-diagnosed. The V and J ends lost 4 bases and 4 bases, in that order; junction bases with no gene match: 7. The germline CDR1 and CDR2 sequences are SGHVS and FQNEAQ. This CDR3 spans 16 amino acids. Per the authors' pipeline: Nucleated cell counts were estimated from reference gene primer amplification. This table comes from immunoSEQ multiplex PCR, and its TCRdb copy is limited to in-frame clones, with some not included. D and trimming come from the DNA, and the V and J calls and clone size come from that table. Among fewer than 350,000 clones, 85% were seen once, and the ten largest hold around 1.8%.

This receptor was taken from a woman aged 25 to 39 who had been exposed to COVID-19. V and J are TRBV7-8 and TRBJ2-5; 12 nucleotides line up with TRBD2. Sequenced: PBMCs or T cells enriched from blood (not recorded which). In nucleotides, the CDR3 is TGTGCCAGCAGCTCTCTCCCGGGACTAGCGGGAGAGACCCAGTACTTC. It translates to CASSSLPGLAGETQYF.